These 27 T cell receptor beta chains were all obtained from the same sample, sequenced in a study of siplizumab effects on memory and regulatory T cells. Using immunoSEQ multiplex PCR, the repertoire was profiled, and TCRdb retains in-frame clones only, with some absent. Here the sample spans approximately 100,000 clones, 80% to 95% being singletons. The material sequenced was non-Treg CD4+ T cells sorted from blood. These receptors were collected from a human donor in good health.

The rearrangement uses TRBV19 and TRBJ2-2; 8 bases align to TRBD2. Losses at the gene ends were 3 bases for V and 5 bases for J; bases not matched to a gene: 11. Germline V gene lookup returns CDR1 LNHDA and CDR2 SQIVND (reference sequence). The CDR3 is 17 amino acids. The CDR3, as DNA: TGTGCCAGTAGTATGGACCTGGGAGTAGCGGGGACCGGGGAGCTGTTTTTT. Translating gives CASSMDLGVAGTGELFF.

The chain employs TRBV29-1 and TRBJ2-3; 7 nucleotides agree with TRBD2. The CDR3 covers 13 residues. Trimming removed 3 bases from V and 5 bases from J; junction bases left unmatched: 5. Per the germline V gene, CDR1 is SQVTM and CDR2 is ANQGSEA. The CDR3 spells CSVERGRGDTQYF. The DNA of the CDR3 is TGCAGCGTTGAGCGGGGGAGGGGAGATACGCAGTATTTT.

This clone was observed once. This rearrangement joins TRBV20-1 to TRBJ2-3; no definite D call. V lost 5 bases and J lost 7, with 7 bases in between. From germline, CDR1 is DFQATT and CDR2 SNEGSKA (reference sequence). This CDR3 contains 10 residues. The CDR3 is CSAGSYTQYF. The CDR3 nucleotides read TGCAGTGCTGGCTCCTATACGCAGTATTTT.

J is TRBJ2-7 and V is TRBV6-5; tentative D call: TRBD2 (6 bases). V lost 2 bases and J 4 bases, leaving 15 bases between the germline ends. Per germline, CDR1 MNHEY and CDR2 SVGAGI. The CDR3 covers 15 residues. Here the CDR3 reads CASSYRGGFEYEQYF. The CDR3 coding sequence is TGTGCCAGCAGTTACCGGGGAGGATTTGAGTACGAGCAGTACTTC.

The V call is TRBV5-5, the J call TRBJ1-2, with no clear D. Germline V CDR1 and CDR2: SGHKS, YYEKEE (reference sequence). Trimming stripped 4 bases from V and 8 bases from J, with 12 bases between. The CDR3 runs 12 residues. The CDR3 DNA follows: TGTGCCAGCAGCGAACCGGTTTGGGGCTACACCTTC. As protein: CASSEPVWGYTF. Drawing the rest from reference TRBV5-5 and TRBJ1-2, the complete variable domain is DAGVTQSPTHLIKTRGQQVTLRCSPISGHKSVSWYQQVLGQGPQFIFQYYEKEERGRGNFPDRFSARQFPNYSSELNVNALLLGDSALYLCASSEPVWGYTFGSGTRLTVV.

This clone has a single count. The chain links TRBV11-3 to TRBJ2-1, with D unclear. This CDR3 is built from 11 residues. Germline V lookup: CDR1 SGHNT, CDR2 YENEEA. V shed 5 bases and J shed 10 bases, with 9 bases lying between them. CDR3 in amino acids: CASSMDQEQFF. The CDR3 nucleotides read TGTGCCAGCAGCATGGACCAGGAGCAGTTCTTC.

The rearrangement links TRBV19 to TRBJ1-1; 8 positions agree with TRBD1. Germline V gives CDR1 LNHDA, CDR2 SQIVND (reference sequence). V was clipped by 4 bases and J by 1 base; unmatched bases: 5. This CDR3 has 15 residues. CDR3 in amino acids: CASSTLTGANTEAFF. The CDR3 DNA sequence: TGTGCCAGTAGTACCCTGACAGGGGCGAACACTGAAGCTTTCTTT.

This sequence joins TRBV6-6 and TRBJ2-5, with D hard to call. Deletions cut 8 bases from V and 2 bases from J, with 9 bases between. Looked up from germline, CDR1 is MNHNY and CDR2 is SVGAGI (reference sequence). The CDR3 spans 12 residues. CDR3 bases: TGTGCCAGCCGAGCCCCACAAGAGACCCAGTACTTC. Protein sequence: CASRAPQETQYF.

The rearrangement uses TRBV30 and TRBJ1-5; D is ambiguous. Deletions cut 2 bases from V and 0 bases from J, with 5 bases between. Per germline, CDR1 GTSNPN and CDR2 SVGIG (reference sequence). This CDR3 has 13 residues. CDR3 DNA sequence: TGTGCCTGGAGTCAAAATAGCAATCAGCCCCAGCATTTT. Translation gives CAWSQNSNQPQHF.

The chain links TRBV5-4 to TRBJ1-6; unclear D gene. The germline V gene has CDR1 SGHNT and CDR2 YYREEE (reference sequence). Deletions cut 0 bases from V and 5 bases from J, with 12 bases between. CDR3 length equals 16 residues. This CDR3 reads CASSLGGSTNNSPLHF. The CDR3 nucleotides read TGTGCCAGCAGCTTGGGCGGGTCTACTAATAATTCACCCCTCCACTTT.

This rearrangement joins TRBV5-4 to TRBJ2-3; D is ambiguous. Germline CDR1 SGHNT, CDR2 YYREEE (reference sequence). Trimming left V 0 bases short and J 0 bases short, with 5 bases between. The length of the CDR3 is 14 residues. In DNA, the CDR3 is TGTGCCAGCAGCTTGGTACAAAGCACAGATACGCAGTATTTT. Residues: CASSLVQSTDTQYF. Based on the CDR3 plus reference TRBV5-4 and TRBJ2-3, the full variable domain is ETGVTQSPTHLIKTRGQQVTLRCSSQSGHNTVSWYQQALGQGPQFIFQYYREEENGRGNFPPRFSGLQFPNYSSELNVNALELDDSALYLCASSLVQSTDTQYFGPGTRLTVL.

This sequence joins TRBV14 and TRBJ1-3; the D is unclear. The germline CDR1 and CDR2 sequences are SGHDN and FVKESK. CDR3 length: 14 amino acids. V lost 1 base and J 1 base, leaving 5 bases between the germline ends. This chain's CDR3 is CASSQAGSGNTIYF. The DNA of the CDR3 is TGTGCCAGCAGCCAAGCAGGATCTGGAAACACCATATATTTT.

This chain uses TRBV9 with TRBJ2-5; D is undetermined. CDR1 is SGDLS, CDR2 YYNGEE, per germline. The germline V and J ends were trimmed by 0 bases and 3 bases, with 0 bases remaining between them. CDR3 size: 11 residues. The CDR3 DNA is TGTGCCAGCAGCGTAGAAGAGACCCAGTACTTC. As protein: CASSVEETQYF.

CDR3 residues: CATLGHTQETQYF. The CDR3 DNA follows: TGTGCCACCCTCGGACATACTCAAGAGACCCAGTACTTC. This sequence joins TRBV10-3 and TRBJ2-5; D might be TRBD1 (5 bases). Germline V CDR1 and CDR2: ENHRY, SYGVKD. Trimming took off 10 bases at V and 2 bases at J, with 14 bases between the two ends. The CDR3 sequence is 13 residues long.

This chain joins TRBV7-2 and TRBJ1-3, with D possibly being TRBD1 (5 bases). The CDR3 runs 17 residues. Germline V gene data show CDR1 as SGHTA and CDR2 as FQGNSA. Deletions cut 1 base from V and 0 bases from J, with 13 bases between. CDR3 protein: CASSLGGGTISGNTIYF. CDR3 DNA sequence: TGTGCCAGCAGCTTAGGGGGAGGGACTATCTCTGGAAACACCATATATTTT.

V usage is TRBV7-3 and J usage is TRBJ2-3; 12 positions match TRBD2. The CDR3 is 16 amino acids. From germline, CDR1 is SGHTA and CDR2 FQGTGA. J was trimmed by 2 bases and V by 2 bases; bases with no gene match: 2. The CDR3, as DNA: TGTGCCAGCAGCTTAGGACTAGCGGGGAACACAGATACGCAGTATTTT. Amino acid sequence: CASSLGLAGNTDTQYF.

J is TRBJ1-4 and V is TRBV6-5; unclear D gene. Trimming cost V 0 bases and J 4 bases, with 9 bases left between them. The CDR3 totals 15 residues. Germline-derived CDR1 and CDR2 are MNHEY and SVGAGI. CDR3 residues: CASSYSQSINEKLFF. The CDR3 DNA reads TGTGCCAGCAGTTACTCTCAGAGCATTAATGAAAAACTGTTTTTT.

The chain links TRBV15 to TRBJ2-6, with a possible D match to TRBD1 (6 bases). Germline V lookup: CDR1 LNHNV, CDR2 YYDKDF (reference sequence). V was trimmed by 4 bases and J by 2 bases, leaving 9 bases between them. The CDR3 contains 15 residues. CDR3 DNA: TGTGCCACCAGCATAGAGGGGGCTGGGGCCAACGTCCTGACTTTC. Translation: CATSIEGAGANVLTF.

The V call is TRBV28, the J call TRBJ2-3; TRBD2 aligns across 8 bases. Germline-derived CDR1 and CDR2 are MDHEN and SYDVKM. J was trimmed by 5 bases and V by 4 bases; bases with no gene match: 11. The CDR3 covers 16 residues. The CDR3 loop is CASSSTSGGGLDTQYF. CDR3 nucleotide sequence: TGTGCCAGCAGTTCTACTTCCGGGGGGGGCCTAGATACGCAGTATTTT.

This sequence joins TRBV5-6 and TRBJ1-3; no clear D gene. CDR1 and CDR2 from the germline V gene are SGHDT and YYEEEE. Trimming left V 7 bases short and J 0 bases short, with 11 bases between. This CDR3 has 14 residues. The CDR3 DNA is TGTGCCAGCGATGACTATCGCTCTGGAAACACCATATATTTT. Translated, it gives CASDDYRSGNTIYF.

The V and J genes are TRBV5-6 and TRBJ1-1; D ambiguous. The V gene lost 4 bases and the J gene lost 5 bases, with 9 bases spanning the gap. CDR3 size: 12 residues. Germline V gene lookup returns CDR1 SGHDT and CDR2 YYEEEE. CDR3: CASSRPSTEAFF. The CDR3 DNA follows: TGTGCCAGCAGCCGTCCAAGTACTGAAGCTTTCTTT.

The V call is TRBV19, the J call TRBJ1-2; D gene unclear. The V and J ends lost 6 bases and 0 bases respectively, with 14 bases between them. The length of the CDR3 is 15 residues. Germline CDR1 is LNHDA and CDR2 is SQIVND (reference sequence). CDR3: CASSDGETSNYGYTF. As DNA, the CDR3 is TGTGCCAGTAGCGATGGGGAGACGTCTAACTATGGCTACACCTTC.

This sequence joins TRBV9 and TRBJ2-3; 7 bases agree with TRBD2. Trimming removed 2 bases from V and 5 bases from J; junction bases left unmatched: 2. Germline CDR1 is SGDLS and CDR2 is YYNGEE. The CDR3 runs 13 residues. In nucleotides, the CDR3 is TGTGCCAGCAGCGTTCTAGCGGAAGATACGCAGTATTTT. Protein product: CASSVLAEDTQYF.

V usage is TRBV4-2 and J usage is TRBJ1-6; perhaps TRBD1 as D (5 bases). The germline gives CDR1 LGHNA, CDR2 YNFKEQ. This CDR3 has 15 residues. Trimming took 2 bases from V and 10 from J, leaving 15 bases between them. The CDR3 region has the DNA TGTGCCAGCAGCCAATTGAAGGGCGGGGGGTCACCCCTCCACTTT. Its protein product is CASSQLKGGGSPLHF.

The count of this clone is one. V usage is TRBV11-2 and J usage is TRBJ1-5; 9 bases fit TRBD1. The CDR3 runs to 15 residues. CDR1 is SGHAT, CDR2 FQNNGV, per germline. The trim removed 4 bases at V and 6 bases at J, leaving 7 bases unmatched. The CDR3 nucleotides read TGTGCCAGCAGCTCGACAGGGGGTTCAAGTCAGCCCCAGCATTTT. Translating it yields CASSSTGGSSQPQHF.

The chain is built from TRBV4-1 and TRBJ1-6; possibly TRBD1 for D (5 bases). V lost 1 base and J 2 bases, leaving 12 bases between the germline ends. CDR1 is MGHRA and CDR2 is YSYEKL in the germline V gene. The CDR3 loop spans 17 amino acids. CDR3: CASSQASLGAYNSPLHF. The CDR3 DNA sequence: TGCGCCAGCAGCCAAGCATCCTTAGGGGCCTATAATTCACCCCTCCACTTT.

This clone was seen a few times. The J gene is TRBJ1-3, the V gene TRBV19; perhaps TRBD1 as D (6 bases). This CDR3 spans 16 amino acids. Germline V CDR1 and CDR2: LNHDA, SQIVND (reference sequence). Trimming stripped 5 bases from V and 2 bases from J, with 16 bases between. CDR3 amino acids: CASSLRIRDTGNTIYF. CDR3 in DNA: TGTGCCAGTAGTTTACGTATCCGGGACACTGGAAACACCATATATTTT.